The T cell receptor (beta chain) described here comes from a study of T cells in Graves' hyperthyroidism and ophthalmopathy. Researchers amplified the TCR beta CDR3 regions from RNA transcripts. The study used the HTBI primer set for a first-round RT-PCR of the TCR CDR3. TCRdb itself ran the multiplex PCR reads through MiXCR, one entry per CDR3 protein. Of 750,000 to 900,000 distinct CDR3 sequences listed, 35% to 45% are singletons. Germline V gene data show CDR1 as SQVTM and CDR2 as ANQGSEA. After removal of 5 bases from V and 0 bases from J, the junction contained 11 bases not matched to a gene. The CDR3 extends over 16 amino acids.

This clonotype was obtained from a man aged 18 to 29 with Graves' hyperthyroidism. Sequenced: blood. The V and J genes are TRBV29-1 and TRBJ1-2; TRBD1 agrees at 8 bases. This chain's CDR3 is CSVLMSGTGSNYGYTF. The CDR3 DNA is TGCAGCGTTCTTATGTCCGGGACAGGATCTAACTATGGCTACACCTTC.